The 24 T cell receptor beta chains presented below share a single source sample, sequenced in a study of identical twins. In TCRdb, the 5' RACE reads were re-called with MiXCR into one record per CDR3 protein. The sample has 640,000 or so distinct CDR3 sequences, 6.1% seen once. Material: naive T cells sorted from blood. The receptor set was obtained from a man younger than 35 in good health.

This clonotype was seen more than once but under ten times. This chain links TRBV15 with TRBJ2-2; D call uncertain. In germline, CDR1 is LNHNV, CDR2 YYDKDF (reference sequence). The CDR3 consists of 14 residues. With 0 bases removed from V and 11 bases from J, the gap between germline ends came to 13 bases. The CDR3 sequence: CATSRESAYLELFF. In nucleotides, the CDR3 is TGTGCCACCAGCAGAGAATCCGCCTACCTAGAGCTGTTTTTT.

V gene TRBV18 combines with J gene TRBJ1-5; D gene unclear. The CDR3 is 14 residues long. V was clipped by 3 bases and J by 9 bases, with 15 bases between them. The germline V gene has CDR1 KGHSH and CDR2 LQKENI. CDR3 in amino acids: CASSPRGDHGPQHF. The DNA for the CDR3 is TGTGCCAGCTCACCCCGGGGAGATCATGGGCCCCAGCATTTT.

The CDR3 DNA sequence: TGCAGTGCTAGAGAGGAAGGGACTAGCGGGATCCTCCCGTACCAAGAGACCCAGTACTTC. Translated, it gives CSAREEGTSGILPYQETQYF. The chain is built from TRBV20-1 and TRBJ2-5; 13 bases align to TRBD2. The trim removed 0 bases at V and 0 bases at J, leaving 13 bases unmatched. Germline V gene lookup returns CDR1 DFQATT and CDR2 SNEGSKA (reference sequence). The CDR3 is 20 residues long.

This rearrangement joins TRBV18 to TRBJ1-5; tentative D call: TRBD1 (6 bases). Trimming removed 6 bases from V and 7 bases from J, with 13 bases in between. The CDR3 has 13 residues. Germline CDR1 reads KGHSH; CDR2 reads LQKENI. This CDR3 reads CASSHRVGQPQHF. CDR3 bases: TGTGCCAGCTCGCACAGGGTAGGACAGCCCCAGCATTTT.

Many counts were recorded for this clonotype. The rearrangement uses TRBV20-1 and TRBJ2-1, with 8 bases that match TRBD2. Germline lookup yields CDR1 DFQATT and CDR2 SNEGSKA (reference sequence). J was trimmed by 7 bases and V by 4 bases; bases with no gene match: 6. The CDR3 totals 13 residues. This CDR3 reads CSATTGTRNEQFF. The CDR3 DNA sequence: TGCAGTGCTACCACCGGGACTAGAAATGAGCAGTTCTTC.

This clonotype was counted many times. The rearrangement uses TRBV10-3 and TRBJ1-3; maybe TRBD1 (6 bases). The CDR3 is 16 residues long. Deletions cut 3 bases from V and 0 bases from J, with 12 bases between. Per the germline V gene, CDR1 is ENHRY and CDR2 is SYGVKD. The CDR3 reads CAISDRGQSSGNTIYF. DNA of the CDR3: TGTGCCATCAGTGATCGTGGACAGAGCTCTGGAAACACCATATATTTT.

This clonotype showed up just a few times. The chain employs TRBV11-2 and TRBJ2-1; the D gene is possibly TRBD2 (6 bases). The CDR3 runs 15 residues. Looked up from germline, CDR1 is SGHAT and CDR2 is FQNNGV. Trimming stripped 6 bases from V and 4 bases from J, with 16 bases between. CDR3 in DNA: TGTGCCAGCAGGTGGGGGGAGTTGTATTACAATGAGCAGTTCTTC. Residues: CASRWGELYYNEQFF.

V and J are TRBV12-5 and TRBJ2-5; the D call may be TRBD1 or TRBD2 (5 bases each). Between the trimmed V and J ends, which lost 3 bases and 1 base, there was a span of 9 bases. The CDR3 runs to 14 residues. Per the germline V gene, CDR1 is LGHNT and CDR2 is FRNRAP. CDR3 nucleotides: TGTGCTAGTGGTTTTGGGGGAGTCCAAGAGACCCAGTACTTC. It codes for CASGFGGVQETQYF.

This clonotype has at least ten counts. DNA for the CDR3: TGTGCCAGCAGCTTCTCCGGGGATGAGCAGTTCTTC. Translated, it gives CASSFSGDEQFF. The rearrangement links TRBV7-8 to TRBJ2-1; D perhaps matches TRBD2 (5 bases). Trimming shortened V by 3 bases and J by 8 bases, and 8 bases separated the two germline ends. Germline V lookup: CDR1 SGHVS, CDR2 FQNEAQ. The CDR3 consists of 12 residues.

Ten or more counts support this clonotype. The CDR3 sequence: CASGPRTRINEKLFF. CDR3 nucleotide sequence: TGTGCCAGCGGGCCTAGGACCCGAATTAATGAAAAACTGTTTTTT. The gene calls are TRBV5-6 and TRBJ1-4; D is ambiguous. Germline-derived CDR1 and CDR2 are SGHDT and YYEEEE. V was cut by 7 bases and J by 4 bases, with 17 bases left in between. This CDR3 is 15 amino acids long.

This clonotype was seen only a few times. The V gene is TRBV5-5, the J gene TRBJ1-3; D is unclear. The CDR3 extends over 17 amino acids. V lost 1 base and J lost 0, with 14 bases in between. Germline loops: CDR1 SGHKS, CDR2 YYEKEE (reference sequence). For the CDR3, the DNA is TGTGCCAGCAGCTTGAACGTAGGGCCCGGCTCTGGAAACACCATATATTTT. Translated, it gives CASSLNVGPGSGNTIYF.

This clonotype was seen a few times. The chain links TRBV18 to TRBJ2-7, with D unresolved. The germline V gene encodes CDR1 KGHSH and CDR2 LQKENI. The CDR3 is 12 amino acids. With 2 bases removed from V and 7 bases from J, the gap between germline ends came to 9 bases. The CDR3 bases are TGTGCCAGCTCACCAAGAGAGAGGGAGCAGTACTTC. Translation: CASSPREREQYF.

This clonotype was observed a few times. V is TRBV21-1 and J is TRBJ2-1; the table calls TRBD2, which could not be checked here. TRBV21-1 is a pseudogene. This CDR3 region has 19 residues. The DNA for the CDR3 is TGTGCCAGCAGCAAAGCGCTAGCGGGAGTGGGCCTGGGTGACAATGAGCAGTTCTTC. It encodes CASSKALAGVGLGDNEQFF.

This clonotype was seen more than once but under ten times. The chain joins TRBV5-6 to TRBJ1-1; a possible D gene is TRBD1 (5 bases). This CDR3 contains 16 residues. Germline lookup yields CDR1 SGHDT and CDR2 YYEEEE. The V gene lost 4 bases and the J gene lost 0 bases, with 16 bases spanning the gap. CDR3 in DNA: TGTGCCAGCAGCCCCGGCGGGGGACGGCTGAACACTGAAGCTTTCTTT. It codes for CASSPGGGRLNTEAFF.

The chain joins TRBV14 to TRBJ1-1; D might be TRBD1 (6 bases). This CDR3 contains 15 residues. Germline assignment: CDR1 SGHDN and CDR2 FVKESK. Trimming pared 4 bases from V and 5 bases from J, leaving 17 bases between. The CDR3 DNA sequence: TGTGCCAGCAGCCGGGGCAGGGGTCGGGTTACTGAAGCTTTCTTT. Translated, it gives CASSRGRGRVTEAFF.

This clonotype has at least ten counts. The chain couples TRBV5-1 to TRBJ2-3; 10 bases line up with TRBD1. Germline V gene data show CDR1 as SGHRS and CDR2 as YFSETQ. The CDR3 covers 16 residues. J gave up 6 bases and V 0 bases, and 7 bases lay outside the gene matches. CDR3 nucleotide sequence: TGCGCCAGCAGCTTGGATCGGGACAGGGGATGGGATACGCAGTATTTT. Protein product: CASSLDRDRGWDTQYF.

About this clonotype itself: A much bigger clone sits one base away, suggesting this may be a read error. This rearrangement joins TRBV20-1 to TRBJ2-7, with 8 bases identical to TRBD2. V was pared by 2 bases and J by 6 bases, with 9 bases of the junction left unmatched. Germline loops: CDR1 DFQATT, CDR2 SNEGSKA (reference sequence). The CDR3 is 14 amino acids. The CDR3 nucleotides are TGCAGTGCTAGAATACCGGGACTAGACAGCGAGCAGTACTTC. Its protein product is CSARIPGLDSEQYF.

This clonotype was observed many times. The rearrangement joins TRBV5-1 to TRBJ2-7; 9 bases map to TRBD1. Germline V CDR1 and CDR2: SGHRS, YFSETQ. The CDR3 covers 14 residues. V was clipped by 0 bases and J by 6 bases; unmatched bases: 4. In DNA, the CDR3 is TGCGCCAGCAGCTTGGACAGGGGGCTTGGCGAGCAGTACTTC. The encoded protein is CASSLDRGLGEQYF.

This clonotype was observed at least ten times. CDR3 in amino acids: CASSLGEVYGYTF. As DNA, the CDR3 is TGTGCCAGCAGTTTAGGAGAAGTCTATGGCTACACCTTC. The chain has TRBV12-3 or TRBV12-4 and TRBJ1-2; no reliable D call. The CDR3 consists of 13 residues. V shed 1 base and J shed 4 bases, with 7 bases lying between them.

The rearrangement uses TRBV6-2 or TRBV6-3 and TRBJ2-7; 13 bases are shared with TRBD2. CDR3 size: 14 residues. Per the germline V gene, CDR1 is MNHEY and CDR2 is SVGEGT. The J segment lost 4 bases and the V segment lost 7 bases, leaving 4 bases of the junction unmatched. CDR3 protein: CASNGLAGAYEQYF. The CDR3 region has the DNA TGTGCCAGCAACGGACTAGCGGGAGCTTACGAGCAGTACTTC.

There are many counts of this clonotype. The chain couples TRBV20-1 to TRBJ2-3; TRBD2 matches 8 bases. The junction had 3 bases not matched to a gene; V was cut back by 7 bases and J by 0 bases. Germline V gives CDR1 DFQATT, CDR2 SNEGSKA (reference sequence). CDR3 length: 13 residues. The CDR3 loop is CSVLAGSTDTQYF. CDR3 sequence (DNA): TGCAGTGTTCTAGCGGGCAGCACAGATACGCAGTATTTT.

This clonotype was seen repeatedly, ten times or more. The V gene is TRBV12-3 or TRBV12-4, the J gene TRBJ2-1; D is undetermined. Trimming left V 7 bases short and J 11 bases short, with 24 bases between. CDR3 length equals 15 residues. CDR3: CASTRLRDGVFKQFF. In DNA form, the CDR3 reads TGTGCCAGCACCCGTTTACGAGACGGTGTTTTTAAGCAGTTCTTC.

The sample holds a few counts of this clonotype. The V and J genes are TRBV13 and TRBJ2-3, with TRBD1 matching over 7 bases. There are 17 residues in the CDR3. Germline values: CDR1 PRHDT, CDR2 FYEKMQ (reference sequence). The J segment lost 0 bases and the V segment lost 5 bases, leaving 11 bases of the junction unmatched. This CDR3 reads CASSTMTQGPSTDTQYF. The CDR3 DNA is TGTGCCAGCAGCACGATGACACAGGGGCCTAGCACAGATACGCAGTATTTT.

The chain recombines TRBV24-1 with TRBJ2-2; no clear D gene. Germline V gives CDR1 KGHDR, CDR2 SFDVKD. V lost 4 bases, J lost 4 bases, and 12 bases lay in between. The CDR3 totals 15 residues. This chain's CDR3 is CATSDSFRATGELFF. As DNA, the CDR3 is TGTGCCACCAGTGACTCTTTTAGGGCCACCGGGGAGCTGTTTTTT.